The entry below gives a single T cell receptor beta chain sequence along with its context. Its antigen is not identified. This sample was included in a study of T cell repertoires in cytomegalovirus infection. The germline V gene has CDR1 MDHEN and CDR2 SYDVKM. There are 15 residues in the CDR3. The ends were cut back, 3 bases at V and 9 bases at J, with 15 bases in the middle. TCRdb reanalysed the reads using MiXCR and keeps one entry per CDR3 protein. The table has fewer than 350,000 distinct CDR3 sequences, more than 8% seen once. General study findings and limits: Pooled public TCR beta family frequency picked out CMV carriers with the relevant HLA.

The chain has TRBV28 and TRBJ1-6; TRBD1 is a possible D gene (5 bases). Material: PBMCs. The receptor was derived from a human donor in good health (CMV status not recorded). Some clones in this sample may be carry-over from other donors' samples. CDR3 sequence reads: CASSLGQGVSSPLHF. The CDR3 region has the DNA TGTGCCAGCAGTTTGGGTCAGGGCGTAAGTTCACCCCTCCACTTT. The full variable domain, completed using reference TRBV28 and TRBJ1-6, is DVKVTQSSRYLVKRTGEKVFLECVQDMDHENMFWYRQDPGLGLRLIYFSYDVKMKEKGDIPEGYSVSREKKERFSLILESASTNQTSMYLCASSLGQGVSSPLHFGNGTRLTVT.